The 21 T cell receptor beta chains given below trace back to one sample, sequenced in a study of OX40 agonist ivuxolimab in advanced cancers. Only in-frame clones appear in the TCRdb table, and some are missing; sequencing was by immunoSEQ multiplex PCR. The table shows more than 20,000 clones, with roughly 77% occurring only once. The sequencing here drew on CD4+ or CD8+ T cells sorted from blood, taken in a trial of the OX40 agonist ivuxolimab. Receptors originate from an adult with an advanced solid tumor such as melanoma, head and neck, liver or kidney cancer.

This rearrangement joins TRBV11-2 to TRBJ2-7; D gene ambiguous. CDR3 length: 15 residues. Looked up from germline, CDR1 is SGHAT and CDR2 is FQNNGV. V was pared by 1 base and J by 3 bases, with 13 bases between. The CDR3 nucleotides are TGTGCCAGCAGCTTAGGCGGAGCAACCATCTACGAGCAGTACTTC. Amino acid sequence: CASSLGGATIYEQYF. The variable domain in full, completed from reference TRBV11-2 and TRBJ2-7, reads EAGVAQSPRYKIIEKRQSVAFWCNPISGHATLYWYQQILGQGPKLLIQFQNNGVVDDSQLPKDRFSAERLKGVDSTLKIQPAKLEDSAVYLCASSLGGATIYEQYFGPGTRLTVT.

The J gene is TRBJ1-1, the V gene TRBV5-5; D remains ambiguous. Trimming shortened V by 1 base and J by 0 bases, and 7 bases separated the two germline ends. CDR1 and CDR2 from the germline V gene are SGHKS and YYEKEE (reference sequence). The CDR3 covers 14 residues. CDR3 protein: CASSLPVMNTEAFF. DNA for the CDR3: TGTGCCAGCAGCTTGCCTGTAATGAACACTGAAGCTTTCTTT.

The gene calls are TRBV7-9 and TRBJ2-3, with 7 bases that match TRBD1. CDR1 is SEHNR, CDR2 FQNEAQ, per germline (reference sequence). The CDR3 is made up of 14 amino acids. J was trimmed by 6 bases and V by 4 bases; bases with no gene match: 7. CDR3 in amino acids: CASSSTTGTDTQYF. DNA of the CDR3: TGTGCCAGCAGCTCGACGACAGGGACGGATACGCAGTATTTT.

The rearrangement links TRBV11-3 to TRBJ2-7; TRBD1 agrees at 9 bases. With 5 bases clipped from V and 4 bases from J, the junction kept 12 bases outside the gene matches. The germline gives CDR1 SGHNT, CDR2 YENEEA. The CDR3 covers 16 residues. This chain's CDR3 is CASSPQVRDREYEQYF. In DNA form, the CDR3 reads TGTGCCAGCAGCCCTCAAGTCCGGGACAGGGAGTACGAGCAGTACTTC.

J is TRBJ2-5 and V is TRBV19, with D hard to call. The CDR3 is 14 residues long. The germline V gene has CDR1 LNHDA and CDR2 SQIVND (reference sequence). V was clipped by 1 base and J by 3 bases, with 9 bases between them. CDR3 protein: CASSIGGTKETQYF. In DNA form, the CDR3 reads TGTGCCAGTAGTATAGGAGGCACCAAAGAGACCCAGTACTTC.

This clone appeared once. The rearrangement uses TRBV30 and TRBJ2-7, with 8 bases identical to TRBD2. CDR1 and CDR2 from the germline V gene are GTSNPN and SVGIG (reference sequence). V lost 2 bases and J lost 2; bases outside the gene matches: 2. CDR3 length: 13 residues. CDR3 protein: CAWSWGLAYEQYF. Here the CDR3 DNA reads TGTGCCTGGAGTTGGGGACTAGCCTACGAGCAGTACTTC.

The gene calls are TRBV27 and TRBJ2-7, with 8 bases identical to TRBD1. CDR1 is MNHEY, CDR2 SMNVEV, per germline (reference sequence). Losses at the gene ends were 3 bases for V and 3 bases for J; bases not matched to a gene: 10. The CDR3 loop spans 16 amino acids. CDR3 in amino acids: CASSFGRGPLGYEQYF. In DNA, the CDR3 is TGTGCCAGCAGTTTCGGCAGGGGGCCTCTCGGCTACGAGCAGTACTTC.

This rearrangement joins TRBV29-1 to TRBJ2-1, with 12 positions matching TRBD2. With V trimmed by 5 bases and J by 4 bases, 24 bases remained unmatched. This CDR3 is 21 amino acids long. Germline assignment: CDR1 SQVTM and CDR2 ANQGSEA. The CDR3 protein is CSVPTRGLAGITKTPYNEQFF. The CDR3 bases are TGCAGCGTTCCTACCCGTGGACTAGCGGGGATAACAAAGACCCCATACAATGAGCAGTTCTTC.

The gene calls are TRBV6-6 and TRBJ2-3; TRBD2 might be the D (6 bases). CDR3 length equals 15 residues. V lost 6 bases and J lost 2, with 15 bases in between. Germline V lookup: CDR1 MNHNY, CDR2 SVGAGI (reference sequence). The CDR3 loop reads CASSPGGTSTDTQYF. Written as DNA, the CDR3 is TGTGCCAGCAGCCCGGGCGGGACGTCCACAGATACGCAGTATTTT.

This chain connects TRBV11-2 to TRBJ2-6; D is unclear. Trimming left V 7 bases short and J 1 base short, with 11 bases between. The V gene's germline CDR1 is SGHAT and CDR2 FQNNGV. The CDR3 spans 15 residues. The CDR3 sequence: CASISQSSGANVLTF. In DNA form, the CDR3 reads TGTGCCAGCATTTCGCAGTCATCTGGGGCCAACGTCCTGACTTTC.

CDR3 in amino acids: CASSYRTGSGANVLTF. CDR3 bases: TGTGCCAGCAGCTACCGGACAGGCTCTGGGGCCAACGTCCTGACTTTC. The chain couples TRBV7-8 to TRBJ2-6, with 7 bases identical to TRBD1. The CDR3 is made up of 16 amino acids. Per germline, CDR1 SGHVS and CDR2 FQNEAQ. Germline trimming cut 4 bases from V and 0 bases from J; bases unmatched to any gene: 3.

The table lists this clone with a count of one. The rearrangement uses TRBV7-9 and TRBJ2-5; possibly TRBD1 for D (5 bases). V lost 6 bases to trimming and J lost 0 bases, with 17 bases between them. Germline V gene data show CDR1 as SEHNR and CDR2 as FQNEAQ (reference sequence). CDR3 size: 16 residues. The CDR3 DNA reads TGTGCCAGCAGAGGGGTTTTTGGCAGGGACCAAGAGACCCAGTACTTC. This sequence encodes CASRGVFGRDQETQYF.

Within the sample, this clone is medium-sized (0.01 to 0.1%). The V and J genes are TRBV6-1 and TRBJ1-1; maybe TRBD1 (5 bases). V was cut by 1 base and J by 0 bases, with 9 bases left in between. Germline V gives CDR1 MNHNS, CDR2 SASEGT. The CDR3 consists of 15 residues. CDR3 residues: CASSEGGEMNTEAFF. CDR3 sequence (DNA): TGTGCCAGCAGTGAAGGGGGGGAGATGAACACTGAAGCTTTCTTT.

The V call is TRBV2, the J call TRBJ2-7; D is perhaps TRBD2 (6 bases). Trimming removed 7 bases at V and 9 bases at J, with 22 bases between. The germline gives CDR1 SNHLY, CDR2 FYNNEI. This CDR3 comprises 14 residues. The CDR3 sequence is CASTTSRMRDGQYF. CDR3 in DNA: TGTGCCAGCACTACGTCCCGGATGCGGGATGGGCAGTACTTC.

The chain has TRBV4-1 and TRBJ2-1; TRBD2 aligns across 10 bases. The V and J ends lost 4 bases and 6 bases, in that order; junction bases with no gene match: 3. The CDR3 consists of 14 residues. The germline gives CDR1 MGHRA, CDR2 YSYEKL. CDR3 in amino acids: CASSPRTSGNEQFF. The CDR3, as DNA: TGCGCCAGCAGCCCTAGGACTAGCGGCAATGAGCAGTTCTTC.

The chain recombines TRBV6-5 with TRBJ2-5, with TRBD2 matching over 8 bases. The V and J ends lost 0 bases and 2 bases, in that order; junction bases with no gene match: 2. Germline lookup yields CDR1 MNHEY and CDR2 SVGAGI. This CDR3 is built from 15 residues. CDR3 DNA: TGTGCCAGCAGTTACTCTGGCGGGGGGCAAGAGACCCAGTACTTC. Translation gives CASSYSGGGQETQYF.

This chain links TRBV30 with TRBJ2-3; TRBD1 matches at 7 bases. The CDR3 spans 14 residues. Per the germline V gene, CDR1 is GTSNPN and CDR2 is SVGIG (reference sequence). Trimming took 2 bases from V and 3 from J; bases not matched to a gene: 5. CDR3 nucleotide sequence: TGTGCCTGGAGTCTAGGGGGCCTGACAGATACGCAGTATTTT. Translating it yields CAWSLGGLTDTQYF.

The chain recombines TRBV30 with TRBJ2-1; 7 bases line up with TRBD2. This CDR3 comprises 14 residues. V shed 4 bases and J 2 bases; nucleotides not matched to a gene: 5. Germline loops: CDR1 GTSNPN, CDR2 SVGIG (reference sequence). CDR3 sequence reads: CAWIGDYTYNEQFF. The CDR3 DNA follows: TGTGCCTGGATTGGGGACTATACCTACAATGAGCAGTTCTTC.

The chain carries TRBV7-8 and TRBJ2-1; 7 bases fit TRBD2. Germline CDR1 reads SGHVS; CDR2 reads FQNEAQ. Trimming cost V 5 bases and J 5 bases; bases outside gene matches: 6. There are 14 residues in the CDR3. CDR3: CASSPNAGDNEQFF. CDR3 nucleotide sequence: TGTGCCAGCAGCCCTAACGCGGGGGACAATGAGCAGTTCTTC.

V gene TRBV30 combines with J gene TRBJ2-7; D gene ambiguous. This CDR3 is 13 amino acids long. Per germline, CDR1 GTSNPN and CDR2 SVGIG (reference sequence). V lost 0 bases to trimming and J lost 7 bases, with 13 bases between them. This CDR3 reads CAWSVLASEEQYF. CDR3 coding DNA: TGTGCCTGGAGTGTTTTAGCCTCTGAGGAGCAGTACTTC.

This sequence joins TRBV4-1 and TRBJ1-3; 11 bases align to TRBD1. Trimming removed 3 bases from V and 2 bases from J; junction bases left unmatched: 0. The CDR3 runs to 15 residues. In germline, CDR1 is MGHRA, CDR2 YSYEKL. The CDR3 here is CASSQGQGAGNTIYF. The CDR3 coding sequence is TGCGCCAGCAGCCAGGGACAGGGGGCTGGAAACACCATATATTTT.